This is a list of T cell receptor beta chains from one sample in a study of T cell responses to AZD1222 COVID-19 vaccine. The method was immunoSEQ multiplex PCR; TCRdb's version includes in-frame clones alone and lacks a portion of them. This sample carries roughly 170,000 clones, roughly 92% of them seen once, and the ten largest clones take around 1.6%. The source material was peripheral blood, sampled 28 days after the second AZD1222 dose. The receptors originated from an adult who received the AZD1222 COVID-19 vaccine. Both conserved end residues are part of each CDR3. The D gene is left open where the match is weak. The size field is filled for only some rows; it gives once, few, many or a size class.

D gene,clone size,V gene,J gene,CDR3 DNA,CDR3 protein
-,-,TRBV4-1,TRBJ2-5,TGCGCCAGCAGCCAAGCAGCGCCCGAGACCCAGTACTTC,CASSQAAPETQYF
TRBD1,-,TRBV5-1,TRBJ2-3,TGCGCCACCCGACAGGGGGTTGGCACAGATACGCAGTATTTT,CATRQGVGTDTQYF
-,-,TRBV5-8,TRBJ2-1,TGTGCCAGCAGCTTGTCACTCCACTCCTACAATGAGCAGTTCTTC,CASSLSLHSYNEQFF
-,-,TRBV6-4,TRBJ1-5,TGTGCCAGCAGTGACTCCGAGGGGCGCCCTCGTTCCAATCAGCCCCAGCATTTT,CASSDSEGRPRSNQPQHF
-,-,TRBV6-6,TRBJ2-7,TGTGCCAGCAGTTCTCTAAGACAGATATACGAGCAGTACTTC,CASSSLRQIYEQYF
TRBD1,few,TRBV30,TRBJ1-6,TGTGCCTTGAAGGGGACAGGGGATTCACCCCTCCACTTT,CALKGTGDSPLHF
-,-,TRBV27,TRBJ2-2,TGTGCCAGCAGTTCTCCGGGTTACGGGCGCACCGGGGAGCTGTTTTTT,CASSSPGYGRTGELFF
-,once,TRBV5-8,TRBJ1-4,TGTGCCAGCAGCCCTGGACAGTATGCAACTAATGAAAAACTGTTTTTT,CASSPGQYATNEKLFF
-,once,TRBV6-2/TRBV6-3,TRBJ1-2,TGTGCCAGCAGTTCCGGAAGGGGGTCTACTAACTATGGCTACACCTTC,CASSSGRGSTNYGYTF
-,-,TRBV11-1,TRBJ1-1,TGTGCCAGCAGCTTAATGGGAGTCACCATGAACACTGAAGCTTTCTTT,CASSLMGVTMNTEAFF
TRBD1,-,TRBV4-1,TRBJ1-1,TGCGCCAGCAGCCGAGGGACAGGTGGGGCCCTAGCTTTCTTT,CASSRGTGGALAFF
TRBD2,-,TRBV4-3,TRBJ2-3,TGCGCCAGCAGCCAAGAGACCCTAGCGGGGACCCTTGGGGCAGATACGCAGTATTTT,CASSQETLAGTLGADTQYF
-,-,TRBV2,TRBJ2-1,TGTGCCAGCACCGACGGGGGGCCCTCCTACAATGAGCAGTTCTTC,CASTDGGPSYNEQFF
-,-,TRBV19,TRBJ1-5,TGTGCCAGTAGTAACCCGGGTTTGAGTCAGCCCCAGCATTTT,CASSNPGLSQPQHF
-,-,TRBV10-3,TRBJ1-1,TGTGCCATCAGTCCCTACGGGGAGTCGGCTTTCTTT,CAISPYGESAFF
-,-,TRBV4-2,TRBJ1-1,TGTGCCAGCAGCCAAGCGGTCGTAGGGACTGAAGCTTTCTTT,CASSQAVVGTEAFF
TRBD1,-,TRBV7-9,TRBJ2-5,TGTGCCAGCAGCTTAGGGGACAGGGGATTACAAGAGACCCAGTACTTC,CASSLGDRGLQETQYF
-,-,TRBV28,TRBJ1-6,TGTGCCAGCAGTTCACCCCTTGGGGGCGGAGGGAATTCACCCCTCCACTTT,CASSSPLGGGGNSPLHF